This T cell receptor (beta chain) was profiled in a study of regulatory T cells in long-lasting Graves disease (dated by TCRdb to about 2021). Describing the broader study: In the newly diagnosed Graves' disease group, patients had been taking antithyroid drugs for less than 3 months. Peripheral blood TCR sequencing and RNA sequencing compared persistent Graves' disease patients with newly diagnosed Graves' disease patients. The study was conducted in China and was registered as a clinical trial. A total of around 33 samples were covered by TCR sequencing, comprising approximately 13 persistent and around 20 newly diagnosed Graves' disease patients. Study-wide conclusions, independent of this receptor: The authors noted that the small sample size was a limitation that may lower accuracy. Persistent patients shared more public clonotypes among themselves (2,741) than newly diagnosed patients did (approximately 970). Only peripheral blood was studied, because thyroid tissue, the primary lesion, was inaccessible. Sequencing and analysis were restricted to the TCR beta chain. Persistent disease showed preferential use of TRBV28, TRBJ1-2 and TRBJ2-5, whereas newly diagnosed disease favored TRBV20-1 and TRBJ2-1. Compared with newly diagnosed patients, patients with persistent Graves' disease had lower TCR Shannon entropy and fewer highly expanded clones, which suggests clonal expansion.

For this clonotype: Its antigen is currently not known. Base qualities are not at hand, and no much larger clone is one base apart.

The library was made by multiplex PCR. The data were produced on an Illumina HiSeq 4000. To build TCR beta libraries, CDR3 regions were amplified by Arm-PCR using iRepertoire HTBI primers. Before sequencing, the PCR products went through gel purification. Processing in the source paper ran as follows. Gene usage analysis of CDR3 amino acid clonotypes relied on the roughly 60 TRBV and 13 to 15 TRBJ segments identified across samples. Filtered high-quality paired reads were merged into contigs using COPE and FqMerger. Contigs were aligned with BLAST to IMGT TRBV, TRBD and TRBJ reference genes, and CDR3 was defined per IMGT. Any clonotype with a frequency above 0.1% was classified as a highly expanded clone. Repertoire diversity was measured by Shannon entropy, and V-J evenness by the Gini coefficient. A clonotype found in more than one individual was treated as public. The public reads were reprocessed in TCRdb via fastp at Q25 and MiXCR, keeping in-frame beta chains. Entries are consolidated by CDR3 protein sequence, retaining the most common genes and DNA. V and J calls and clone size were set by TCRdb, not the authors. A total of hundreds of thousands of distinct CDR3 sequences appear in this sample, around 17% of them only once. Clones ranked in the top ten supply about 18% of the sample.

The trim is 7 bases for V and 0 bases for J, with a gap of 16 bases between the germline ends. The CDR3 runs 16 amino acids, cysteine and phenylalanine included. The DNA shown is the 48-base CDR3, in frame from base 1. From a lookup of the germline V gene (reference sequence), CDR1 and CDR2 are MNHEY and SMNVEV. What the time point label conveys for this sample: newly diagnosed GD, antithyroid drugs for less than 3 months. RNA was extracted from PBMCs in TRIzol for both TCR sequencing and RNA sequencing. The diagnosis of Graves' disease was made according to American Thyroid Association guidelines. Patients for the study were recruited at an endocrinology department in Xi'an, China. From each patient, 7.5 to 9.5 milliliters of peripheral blood was collected into an EDTA anticoagulant tube. Ficoll Paque Plus density gradient separation was used to isolate PBMCs, and no further T cell sorting was done. RNA quality was checked with an Agilent 2100 Bioanalyzer and agarose gel, and concentration with a NanoDrop 2000.

These records were also assigned to another study, of T cells in Graves' hyperthyroidism and ophthalmopathy. The second study, in turn, reports: A patient counted as having stable Graves' hyperthyroidism if no progression to ophthalmopathy occurred over 18 months of follow-up. The hyperthyroidism patients were between 18 and 65 years old and newly diagnosed, with a disease duration of less than 2 months. The study excluded patients with uncontrolled infections, other autoimmune diseases, pregnancy or lactation. Clinical symptoms, serum thyroxine and TRAb, thyroid ultrasound, and orbital computed tomography formed the basis for the diagnoses. The TCR CDR3 was subjected to a first round of RT-PCR using the HTBI primer set and the Qiagen OneStep RT-PCR kit. Most expanded thyroid clonotypes (frequency above 0.001) were also detected in blood, suggesting blood repertoires may reflect thyroid immune responses. A 13 V-J signature model separated ophthalmopathy from stable hyperthyroidism, with around 91% sensitivity and 81.08% specificity in cross-validation and 80%/75% in testing. In validation, progression to ophthalmopathy was predicted by the model with around 71% sensitivity and 72.22% specificity, a median of approximately 6.5 months before onset. To identify distinguishing TCR V-J signatures, a discovery cohort of around 100 patients was used, comprising 40 to 45 with Graves' ophthalmopathy and around 60 with stable Graves' hyperthyroidism. An independent validation cohort of fewer than 20 hyperthyroidism patients and more than 15 patients who later progressed to ophthalmopathy tested prospective prediction of ophthalmopathy. The approximately 100 discovery patients were divided at random into training and test sets in a 7:3 ratio. In roughly six Graves' hyperthyroidism patients, the study also compared T-cell repertoires from thyroid tissue with T-cell repertoires from blood. Once sampling was done, hyperthyroidism patients were given methimazole at a starting dose of 30 mg daily, whereas ophthalmopathy patients were given high-dose intravenous methylprednisolone. A second multiplex PCR round built the libraries, followed by size selection and purification. Libraries were sequenced paired-end with 100 bp reads on an Illumina HiSeq2000. SOAPnuke was used to process the raw data, throwing out any read that contained adapters or uncalled bases, had a mean Phred below 15, or lacked an exact constant-primer or identifier match. High-quality paired reads were merged using COPE v1.2.5, and each unique nucleotide sequence was defined as a clonotype. Clonotypes were aligned to IMGT TRBV, TRBD and TRBJ reference segments using MiTCR v1.1. Only V-J combinations with frequency above 0.0001, covering approximately 99% of repertoires, were analysed. A TCS score was defined as the ratio of F50 (clonal expansion) to E x V (chaos), with BLOSUM62-based TCRdist applied between CDR3 peptides within each V-J. Welch's t-statistics and random forest reduced 514 V-J features to around 14, which were used in a naive Bayes classifier (R e1071). No statistical method was used to fix the sample size in advance, and group allocation was not hidden from the investigators. The paper describes TCR Vbeta CDR3 sequencing of around 140 peripheral blood samples, made up of some 40 ophthalmopathy patients, roughly 75 hyperthyroidism patients and roughly 17 progressor patients.

Recombination joined TRBV27 with TRBJ2-1; perhaps TRBD2 is the D gene, with 6 bases matching. This TCR was recovered from a woman in her twenties or thirties with Graves disease. Donor details come from another sample of the same person, matched by shared clones. The sequencing used peripheral blood mononuclear cells (PBMCs), collected at new diagnosis, from a patient treated with antithyroid drugs. The sequenced DNA: TGTGCCAGCACCCCACCCGGGGGTAGCTCCTACAATGAGCAGTTCTTC. Translated, this is CASTPPGGSSYNEQFF.